This record concerns one TCR beta chain sequence. V was clipped by 5 bases and J by 2 bases, with 16 bases between them. Per germline, CDR1 SEHNR and CDR2 FQNEAQ (reference sequence). The CDR3 totals 16 residues. The record originates from a study of blood T cell repertoires in COVID-19. About the research overall: T cells, B-cell-depleted T cells, or PBMCs supplied cDNA or gDNA.

Source study methods: Estimation of nucleated cell counts relied on the amplification of reference gene primers. Data came from immunoSEQ multiplex PCR; TCRdb stores just in-frame clones and leaves some out. V and J calls and clone size come straight from that table; D and trimming were deduced from the DNA. Seen here are more than 70,000 clones, roughly 80% observed once, and the top ten hold just under 10%. The chain carries TRBV7-9 and TRBJ1-3; D gene ambiguous. Sequencing input: peripheral blood. This clonotype originated in a human donor in a cohort sampled during active COVID-19. CDR3 nucleotides: TGTGCCAGCAGCATGGGCTGGGCAGCACCTGGAAACACCATATATTTT. Protein: CASSMGWAAPGNTIYF.